Listed below are T cell receptor beta chains from one sample, sequenced in a study of T cell responses to AZD1222 COVID-19 vaccine. The table came from immunoSEQ multiplex PCR; TCRdb's copy has only in-frame clones and leaves some out. This table holds fewer than 85,000 clones, around 87% found once. Sequencing used peripheral blood, obtained on day 0 of AZD1222 vaccination. The receptors were sampled from an adult in good health. The CDR3 runs from the conserved cysteine through the conserved F or W. D genes are given only for firm matches. Expanded clones are given a class, and other clones once, few, many or no size at all.

j_gene: TRBJ2-1; v_gene: TRBV5-1; d_gene: .; abundance: .; CDR3aa: CASSGAVDGEQFF; CDR3nt: TGCGCCAGCAGCGGAGCTGTGGACGGGGAGCAGTTCTTC
j_gene: TRBJ1-1; v_gene: TRBV12-3/TRBV12-4; d_gene: .; abundance: .; CDR3aa: CASSFQGSEAFF; CDR3nt: TGTGCCAGCAGTTTCCAGGGGTCTGAAGCTTTCTTT
j_gene: TRBJ2-7; v_gene: TRBV10-3; d_gene: TRBD2; abundance: .; CDR3aa: CAVAGDGDYEQYF; CDR3nt: TGTGCCGTCGCGGGAGATGGGGACTACGAGCAGTACTTC
j_gene: TRBJ1-2; v_gene: TRBV28; d_gene: TRBD1; abundance: once; CDR3aa: CASTPQTGRFYGYTF; CDR3nt: TGTGCCAGCACCCCGCAGACAGGGAGGTTCTATGGCTACACCTTC
j_gene: TRBJ2-5; v_gene: TRBV13; d_gene: TRBD2; abundance: .; CDR3aa: CASSQIIAGVGKETQYF; CDR3nt: TGTGCCAGCAGCCAAATTATAGCGGGAGTCGGGAAAGAGACCCAGTACTTC
j_gene: TRBJ1-1; v_gene: TRBV9; d_gene: .; abundance: few; CDR3aa: CASSVGIGAEAFF; CDR3nt: TGTGCCAGCAGCGTAGGTATTGGGGCTGAAGCTTTCTTT
j_gene: TRBJ2-7; v_gene: TRBV27; d_gene: .; abundance: .; CDR3aa: CASRGAGGFYEQYF; CDR3nt: TGTGCCAGCAGGGGGGCAGGCGGGTTCTACGAGCAGTACTTC
j_gene: TRBJ2-7; v_gene: TRBV7-9; d_gene: TRBD1; abundance: .; CDR3aa: CASSGQGGYEQYF; CDR3nt: TGTGCCAGCAGCGGACAGGGTGGCTACGAGCAGTACTTC
j_gene: TRBJ1-4; v_gene: TRBV6-2/TRBV6-3; d_gene: TRBD1; abundance: .; CDR3aa: CASSYTQGANNEKLFF; CDR3nt: TGTGCCAGCAGTTACACACAGGGGGCGAATAATGAAAAACTGTTTTTT
j_gene: TRBJ1-3; v_gene: TRBV3-1/TRBV3-2; d_gene: .; abundance: .; CDR3aa: CASSLTQYSAGNTIYF; CDR3nt: TGTGCCAGCAGCCTAACACAGTATTCGGCTGGAAACACCATATATTTT
j_gene: TRBJ2-7; v_gene: TRBV11-2; d_gene: .; abundance: .; CDR3aa: CASGRGYEQYF; CDR3nt: TGTGCCAGCGGCAGGGGCTACGAGCAGTACTTC
j_gene: TRBJ2-5; v_gene: TRBV28; d_gene: .; abundance: once; CDR3aa: CASSLSGKETQYF; CDR3nt: TGTGCCAGCAGTTTGTCGGGTAAAGAGACCCAGTACTTC
j_gene: TRBJ2-1; v_gene: TRBV7-2; d_gene: .; abundance: once; CDR3aa: CASSLGRLQYHNEQFF; CDR3nt: TGTGCCAGCAGCTTAGGAAGGCTACAGTACCACAATGAGCAGTTCTTC
j_gene: TRBJ2-2; v_gene: TRBV4-2; d_gene: TRBD2; abundance: once; CDR3aa: CASSLGLAPNTGELFF; CDR3nt: TGTGCCAGCAGTCTCGGACTAGCGCCGAACACCGGGGAGCTGTTTTTT
j_gene: TRBJ2-1; v_gene: TRBV4-1; d_gene: TRBD2; abundance: .; CDR3aa: CASSQGRGRERYNEQFF; CDR3nt: TGCGCCAGCAGCCAAGGCCGTGGGCGGGAGAGGTACAATGAGCAGTTCTTC
j_gene: TRBJ1-2; v_gene: TRBV30; d_gene: .; abundance: .; CDR3aa: CAWDSRRGLAGGYTF; CDR3nt: TGTGCCTGGGACTCCCGGCGGGGGTTGGCGGGGGGCTACACCTTC
j_gene: TRBJ1-6; v_gene: TRBV4-1; d_gene: TRBD1; abundance: .; CDR3aa: CASSPRTGGGYSPLHF; CDR3nt: TGCGCCAGCAGCCCTCGGACAGGGGGCGGGTATTCACCCCTCCACTTT
j_gene: TRBJ2-7; v_gene: TRBV7-2; d_gene: .; abundance: few; CDR3aa: CASSSPGIKYEQYF; CDR3nt: TGTGCCAGCAGCTCCCCCGGGATTAAATACGAGCAGTACTTC
j_gene: TRBJ2-3; v_gene: TRBV29-1; d_gene: .; abundance: .; CDR3aa: CSGYKGDTDTQYF; CDR3nt: TGCAGCGGATACAAAGGGGACACAGATACGCAGTATTTT
j_gene: TRBJ2-2; v_gene: TRBV30; d_gene: .; abundance: .; CDR3aa: CAWRGAGTHTGELFF; CDR3nt: TGTGCCTGGAGGGGGGCCGGCACCCACACCGGGGAGCTGTTTTTT
j_gene: TRBJ2-3; v_gene: TRBV15; d_gene: .; abundance: .; CDR3aa: CATSKGTTDTQYF; CDR3nt: TGTGCCACCAGCAAAGGCACCACAGATACGCAGTATTTT
j_gene: TRBJ2-4; v_gene: TRBV28; d_gene: TRBD1; abundance: .; CDR3aa: CASSPPDRGGNIQYF; CDR3nt: TGTGCCAGCAGTCCCCCTGACAGGGGAGGAAACATTCAGTACTTC
j_gene: TRBJ2-5; v_gene: TRBV6-2/TRBV6-3; d_gene: .; abundance: .; CDR3aa: CASTPGPPQETQYF; CDR3nt: TGTGCCAGCACCCCGGGTCCCCCCCAAGAGACCCAGTACTTC
j_gene: TRBJ2-2; v_gene: TRBV9; d_gene: .; abundance: .; CDR3aa: CASSDRDPPRDTGELFF; CDR3nt: TGTGCCAGCAGCGACCGGGACCCCCCTCGAGACACCGGGGAGCTGTTTTTT
j_gene: TRBJ1-4; v_gene: TRBV10-3; d_gene: .; abundance: .; CDR3aa: CAISESERGNEKLFF; CDR3nt: TGTGCCATCAGTGAGTCGGAGAGGGGGAATGAAAAACTGTTTTTT
j_gene: TRBJ1-2; v_gene: TRBV20-1; d_gene: .; abundance: .; CDR3aa: CSASSYWGSEGYTF; CDR3nt: TGCAGTGCTAGTTCCTATTGGGGCTCGGAGGGCTACACCTTC
j_gene: TRBJ2-7; v_gene: TRBV11-2; d_gene: TRBD2; abundance: .; CDR3aa: CASSLVYVGGLAGPYEQYF; CDR3nt: TGTGCCAGCAGCTTAGTGTATGTGGGTGGACTAGCGGGTCCCTACGAGCAGTACTTC
j_gene: TRBJ1-2; v_gene: TRBV10-1; d_gene: TRBD1; abundance: .; CDR3aa: CASFGGGCYGYTF; CDR3nt: TGCGCCAGCTTCGGAGGGGGCTGCTATGGCTACACCTTC
j_gene: TRBJ1-2; v_gene: TRBV7-8; d_gene: .; abundance: once; CDR3aa: CASSLERFRAKNGYTF; CDR3nt: TGTGCCAGCAGCTTAGAGAGATTCAGGGCCAAGAATGGCTACACCTTC
j_gene: TRBJ2-5; v_gene: TRBV28; d_gene: .; abundance: .; CDR3aa: CASRTGARGETQYF; CDR3nt: TGTGCCAGCAGAACCGGGGCGCGCGGGGAGACCCAGTACTTC
j_gene: TRBJ2-7; v_gene: TRBV9; d_gene: .; abundance: .; CDR3aa: CASSADIPDSYEQYF; CDR3nt: TGTGCCAGCAGCGCAGACATCCCCGACAGTTACGAGCAGTACTTC
j_gene: TRBJ2-1; v_gene: TRBV5-1; d_gene: .; abundance: large; CDR3aa: CASSLEQRARSNEQFF; CDR3nt: TGCGCCAGCAGCTTGGAGCAGCGGGCAAGGAGCAATGAGCAGTTCTTC
j_gene: TRBJ2-5; v_gene: TRBV27; d_gene: .; abundance: .; CDR3aa: CASSVGAHQETQYF; CDR3nt: TGTGCCAGCTCTGTCGGCGCTCACCAAGAGACCCAGTACTTC
j_gene: TRBJ1-5; v_gene: TRBV28; d_gene: .; abundance: .; CDR3aa: CASSLWAGNQPQHF; CDR3nt: TGTGCCAGCAGTTTATGGGCAGGCAATCAGCCCCAGCATTTT
j_gene: TRBJ2-7; v_gene: TRBV29-1; d_gene: TRBD1; abundance: .; CDR3aa: CSGIGTGLSYEQYF; CDR3nt: TGCAGCGGGATCGGGACAGGGCTCTCCTACGAGCAGTACTTC
j_gene: TRBJ1-2; v_gene: TRBV6-5; d_gene: .; abundance: .; CDR3aa: CASSYTRVEANYGYTF; CDR3nt: TGTGCCAGCAGTTATACCAGGGTGGAGGCAAACTATGGCTACACCTTC
j_gene: TRBJ1-2; v_gene: TRBV6-1; d_gene: TRBD1; abundance: .; CDR3aa: CASSESGGQGGDAPYGYTF; CDR3nt: TGTGCCAGCAGTGAATCAGGGGGGCAAGGGGGAGACGCACCCTATGGCTACACCTTC
j_gene: TRBJ1-4; v_gene: TRBV19; d_gene: TRBD1; abundance: .; CDR3aa: CASSATGAVHEKLFF; CDR3nt: TGTGCCAGTAGTGCGACAGGGGCGGTTCATGAAAAACTGTTTTTT
j_gene: TRBJ1-5; v_gene: TRBV28; d_gene: .; abundance: .; CDR3aa: CASSQTGTNQPQHF; CDR3nt: TGTGCCAGCAGTCAGACAGGCACGAATCAGCCCCAGCATTTT
j_gene: TRBJ2-2; v_gene: TRBV19; d_gene: TRBD1; abundance: once; CDR3aa: CASNFDRENTGELFF; CDR3nt: TGTGCCAGTAACTTCGACAGGGAGAACACCGGGGAGCTGTTTTTT
j_gene: TRBJ1-4; v_gene: TRBV7-9; d_gene: .; abundance: .; CDR3aa: CASSFQTNEKLFF; CDR3nt: TGTGCCAGCAGCTTCCAAACTAATGAAAAACTGTTTTTT
j_gene: TRBJ2-7; v_gene: TRBV18; d_gene: .; abundance: .; CDR3aa: CASSPGSSYEQYF; CDR3nt: TGTGCCAGCTCACCAGGGTCGTCCTACGAGCAGTACTTC
j_gene: TRBJ1-1; v_gene: TRBV28; d_gene: .; abundance: .; CDR3aa: CASSPIRGTEAFF; CDR3nt: TGTGCCAGCAGCCCCATACGGGGCACTGAAGCTTTCTTT
j_gene: TRBJ2-2; v_gene: TRBV18; d_gene: .; abundance: .; CDR3aa: CASSQGPGAVGTGELFF; CDR3nt: TGTGCCAGCTCCCAGGGCCCAGGGGCCGTGGGCACCGGGGAGCTGTTTTTT
j_gene: TRBJ1-4; v_gene: TRBV18; d_gene: TRBD1; abundance: once; CDR3aa: CASSPRTGAVGVGEKLFF; CDR3nt: TGTGCCAGCTCACCACGTACAGGGGCTGTGGGGGTTGGAGAAAAACTGTTTTTT
j_gene: TRBJ2-4; v_gene: TRBV30; d_gene: TRBD1; abundance: once; CDR3aa: CAWSPGQGLAKNIQYF; CDR3nt: TGTGCCTGGAGTCCGGGACAGGGGCTAGCCAAAAACATTCAGTACTTC
j_gene: TRBJ1-2; v_gene: TRBV28; d_gene: .; abundance: few; CDR3aa: CASRYSLANYGYTF; CDR3nt: TGTGCCAGCAGGTATTCCTTAGCTAACTATGGCTACACCTTC
j_gene: TRBJ1-4; v_gene: TRBV7-9; d_gene: .; abundance: .; CDR3aa: CASSLGQGNEKLFF; CDR3nt: TGTGCCAGCAGCTTAGGTCAGGGTAATGAAAAACTGTTTTTT
j_gene: TRBJ2-5; v_gene: TRBV5-1; d_gene: TRBD2; abundance: .; CDR3aa: CASSLEVRGRGLAGDETQYF; CDR3nt: TGCGCCAGCAGCTTGGAGGTCCGGGGACGGGGACTAGCGGGAGATGAGACCCAGTACTTC
j_gene: TRBJ2-2; v_gene: TRBV6-4; d_gene: .; abundance: .; CDR3aa: CASSDSDNTGELFF; CDR3nt: TGTGCCAGCAGTGACTCGGACAACACCGGGGAGCTGTTTTTT
j_gene: TRBJ1-5; v_gene: TRBV7-2; d_gene: .; abundance: .; CDR3aa: CASSLARLSNQPQHF; CDR3nt: TGTGCCAGCAGCTTAGCCCGACTGAGCAATCAGCCCCAGCATTTT
j_gene: TRBJ1-1; v_gene: TRBV27; d_gene: .; abundance: .; CDR3aa: CASREQGSEAFF; CDR3nt: TGTGCCAGCAGGGAACAGGGCTCTGAAGCTTTCTTT
j_gene: TRBJ2-1; v_gene: TRBV29-1; d_gene: TRBD2; abundance: .; CDR3aa: CSVRLAGAYNEQFF; CDR3nt: TGCAGCGTTCGCCTCGCGGGGGCCTACAATGAGCAGTTCTTC
j_gene: TRBJ1-4; v_gene: TRBV9; d_gene: .; abundance: .; CDR3aa: CASSGDHNEKLFF; CDR3nt: TGTGCCAGCAGCGGGGACCATAATGAAAAACTGTTTTTT
j_gene: TRBJ2-7; v_gene: TRBV5-4; d_gene: .; abundance: .; CDR3aa: CASSLGGAAPYEQYF; CDR3nt: TGTGCCAGCAGCTTGGGGGGGGCGGCCCCCTACGAGCAGTACTTC
j_gene: TRBJ2-5; v_gene: TRBV9; d_gene: TRBD2; abundance: .; CDR3aa: CASSVGVSGSETQYF; CDR3nt: TGTGCCAGCAGCGTAGGAGTTAGCGGGTCAGAGACCCAGTACTTC
j_gene: TRBJ2-7; v_gene: TRBV11-2; d_gene: TRBD1; abundance: .; CDR3aa: CASSSIRGREAYEQYF; CDR3nt: TGTGCCAGCAGCAGTATTAGGGGGCGCGAGGCCTACGAGCAGTACTTC
j_gene: TRBJ2-7; v_gene: TRBV28; d_gene: .; abundance: .; CDR3aa: CASSLGGGPSYEQYF; CDR3nt: TGTGCCAGCAGTTTAGGGGGGGGCCCGTCCTACGAGCAGTACTTC
j_gene: TRBJ2-2; v_gene: TRBV10-3; d_gene: .; abundance: .; CDR3aa: CAISESFSVEQTGPRAGELFF; CDR3nt: TGTGCCATCAGTGAGTCTTTCAGCGTGGAACAAACCGGACCACGGGCCGGGGAGCTGTTTTTT